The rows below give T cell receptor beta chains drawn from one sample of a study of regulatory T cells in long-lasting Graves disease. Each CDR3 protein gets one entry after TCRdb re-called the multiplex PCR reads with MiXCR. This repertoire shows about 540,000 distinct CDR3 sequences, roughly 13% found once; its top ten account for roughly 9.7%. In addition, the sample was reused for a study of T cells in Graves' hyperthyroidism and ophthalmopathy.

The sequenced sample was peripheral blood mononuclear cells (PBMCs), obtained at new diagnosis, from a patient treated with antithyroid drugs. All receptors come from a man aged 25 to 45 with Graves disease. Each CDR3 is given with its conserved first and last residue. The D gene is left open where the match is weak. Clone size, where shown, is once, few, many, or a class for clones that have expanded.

CDR3aa: CGGERDGETQYF
CDR3nt: TGCGGGGGGGAGCGGGATGGAGAGACCCAGTACTTC
d_gene: TRBD2
len: 12
abundance: .
v_gene: TRBV20-1
j_gene: TRBJ2-5

CDR3aa: CSARGSANTEAFF
CDR3nt: TGCAGTGCTAGGGGCAGCGCAAACACTGAAGCTTTCTTT
d_gene: .
len: 13
abundance: many
v_gene: TRBV20-1
j_gene: TRBJ1-1

CDR3aa: CASSAGHYNEQFF
CDR3nt: TGTGCCAGCAGCGCGGGACATTACAATGAGCAGTTCTTC
d_gene: .
len: 13
abundance: many
v_gene: TRBV12-3/TRBV12-4
j_gene: TRBJ2-1

CDR3aa: CASSSGKGGQGRAFF
CDR3nt: TGTGCCAGCAGTTCCGGAAAGGGGGGACAGGGCCGAGCTTTCTTT
d_gene: TRBD1
len: 15
abundance: many
v_gene: TRBV28
j_gene: TRBJ1-1

CDR3aa: CSARGEQPTLANYGYTF
CDR3nt: TGCAGTGCTAGAGGGGAACAACCTACCTTAGCTAACTATGGCTACACCTTC
d_gene: .
len: 17
abundance: many
v_gene: TRBV20-1
j_gene: TRBJ1-2

CDR3aa: CASSGGFAGVPETQYF
CDR3nt: TGTGCCAGCAGCGGGGGATTTGCGGGAGTTCCAGAGACCCAGTACTTC
d_gene: TRBD2
len: 16
abundance: many
v_gene: TRBV5-4
j_gene: TRBJ2-5

CDR3aa: CATSDLRTSGSTDTQYF
CDR3nt: TGTGCCACCAGTGATTTGCGGACTAGCGGGAGCACAGATACGCAGTATTTT
d_gene: TRBD2
len: 17
abundance: many
v_gene: TRBV24-1
j_gene: TRBJ2-3

CDR3aa: CSASLQGTGELFF
CDR3nt: TGCAGCGCCAGTTTACAGGGCACCGGGGAGCTGTTTTTT
d_gene: .
len: 13
abundance: .
v_gene: TRBV29-1
j_gene: TRBJ2-2

CDR3aa: CASTRIGTGNYNEQFF
CDR3nt: TGTGCCAGCACCCGTATTGGGACAGGGAACTACAATGAGCAGTTCTTC
d_gene: TRBD1
len: 16
abundance: many
v_gene: TRBV6-1
j_gene: TRBJ2-1

CDR3aa: CASSLEVNRARGGYTF
CDR3nt: TGTGCCAGCAGCTTGGAGGTTAACAGGGCAAGGGGAGGCTACACCTTC
d_gene: .
len: 16
abundance: many
v_gene: TRBV5-5
j_gene: TRBJ1-2

CDR3aa: CASSLRGGSYSEQFF
CDR3nt: TGTGCCAGCAGTTTAAGGGGGGGCTCCTACAGTGAGCAGTTCTTC
d_gene: .
len: 15
abundance: few
v_gene: TRBV27
j_gene: TRBJ2-1

CDR3aa: CSADRPGDREQFF
CDR3nt: TGCAGCGCCGACCGGCCTGGGGATAGAGAGCAGTTCTTC
d_gene: .
len: 13
abundance: .
v_gene: TRBV29-1
j_gene: TRBJ2-1

CDR3aa: CASSAPGGGSYEQYF
CDR3nt: TGTGCCAGCAGCGCGCCAGGGGGCGGCTCCTACGAGCAGTACTTC
d_gene: TRBD1
len: 15
abundance: .
v_gene: TRBV7-9
j_gene: TRBJ2-7

CDR3aa: CASSLSDLTEAFF
CDR3nt: TGTGCCAGCAGCTTATCGGATCTCACTGAAGCTTTCTTT
d_gene: .
len: 13
abundance: many
v_gene: TRBV7-2
j_gene: TRBJ1-1

CDR3aa: CASSGTGFYGYTF
CDR3nt: TGTGCCAGCAGCGGGACAGGGTTCTATGGCTACACCTTC
d_gene: TRBD1
len: 13
abundance: .
v_gene: TRBV27
j_gene: TRBJ1-2

CDR3aa: CASSSDRNTEAFF
CDR3nt: TGTGCCAGCAGCTCCGACAGGAACACTGAAGCTTTCTTT
d_gene: .
len: 13
abundance: many
v_gene: TRBV7-3
j_gene: TRBJ1-1

CDR3aa: CASSSSSTGLNTGELFF
CDR3nt: TGTGCCAGCAGCTCCTCCTCAACAGGGCTGAACACCGGGGAGCTGTTTTTT
d_gene: .
len: 17
abundance: many
v_gene: TRBV7-8
j_gene: TRBJ2-2

CDR3aa: CASSQVGGKIYEQYF
CDR3nt: TGTGCCAGCAGCCAAGTGGGAGGGAAAATATACGAGCAGTACTTC
d_gene: TRBD2
len: 15
abundance: .
v_gene: TRBV4-2
j_gene: TRBJ2-7

CDR3aa: CASSTGTGGLNEQFF
CDR3nt: TGTGCCAGTTCAACCGGGACAGGGGGTCTCAATGAGCAGTTCTTC
d_gene: TRBD1
len: 15
abundance: many
v_gene: TRBV6-2/TRBV6-3
j_gene: TRBJ2-1

CDR3aa: CASSLDRYEQFF
CDR3nt: TGTGCCAGCAGTTTGGACCGATATGAGCAGTTCTTC
d_gene: .
len: 12
abundance: many
v_gene: TRBV11-2
j_gene: TRBJ2-1

CDR3aa: CSARTDSSGLAYEQYF
CDR3nt: TGCAGTGCTAGGACCGACTCTAGCGGGCTAGCCTACGAGCAGTACTTC
d_gene: TRBD2
len: 16
abundance: few
v_gene: TRBV20-1
j_gene: TRBJ2-7

CDR3aa: CASTPDRSFNQPQHF
CDR3nt: TGTGCCAGCACCCCGGACAGGAGCTTCAATCAGCCCCAGCATTTT
d_gene: TRBD1
len: 15
abundance: many
v_gene: TRBV6-1
j_gene: TRBJ1-5

CDR3aa: CSARTTVQETQYF
CDR3nt: TGCAGTGCTCGAACGACAGTCCAAGAGACCCAGTACTTC
d_gene: .
len: 13
abundance: few
v_gene: TRBV20-1
j_gene: TRBJ2-5

CDR3aa: CASSLSLAGNEQFF
CDR3nt: TGTGCCAGCAGCTTAAGTTTAGCGGGCAATGAGCAGTTCTTC
d_gene: TRBD2
len: 14
abundance: few
v_gene: TRBV5-4
j_gene: TRBJ2-1

CDR3aa: CASSYLSRKLENEQYF
CDR3nt: TGTGCCAGCAGTTACCTCTCGCGGAAACTAGAAAACGAGCAGTACTTC
d_gene: .
len: 16
abundance: .
v_gene: TRBV6-9
j_gene: TRBJ2-7

CDR3aa: CATSSPWGDRGDEQYF
CDR3nt: TGTGCCACCAGTTCCCCTTGGGGGGACAGGGGCGACGAGCAGTACTTC
d_gene: TRBD1
len: 16
abundance: few
v_gene: TRBV24-1
j_gene: TRBJ2-7

CDR3aa: CASSAELGGETQYF
CDR3nt: TGTGCCAGCAGTGCAGAACTGGGTGGGGAGACCCAGTACTTC
d_gene: .
len: 14
abundance: many
v_gene: TRBV27
j_gene: TRBJ2-5

CDR3aa: CASIKGGSGANVLTF
CDR3nt: TGTGCCAGCATCAAGGGGGGGTCTGGGGCCAACGTCCTGACTTTC
d_gene: .
len: 15
abundance: few
v_gene: TRBV3-1
j_gene: TRBJ2-6

CDR3aa: CASSTDRTGTSYEQYF
CDR3nt: TGTGCCAGTAGTACGGACCGGACAGGGACCTCCTACGAGCAGTACTTC
d_gene: TRBD1
len: 16
abundance: .
v_gene: TRBV19
j_gene: TRBJ2-7

CDR3aa: CASRAGVRGNQPQHF
CDR3nt: TGTGCCAGCAGGGCAGGGGTGAGGGGCAATCAGCCCCAGCATTTT
d_gene: .
len: 15
abundance: .
v_gene: TRBV6-1
j_gene: TRBJ1-5

CDR3aa: CASRSGHESEKLFF
CDR3nt: TGTGCCAGCAGGTCGGGACATGAAAGTGAAAAACTGTTTTTT
d_gene: .
len: 14
abundance: many
v_gene: TRBV12-3/TRBV12-4
j_gene: TRBJ1-4

CDR3aa: CASSELAGVNEQFF
CDR3nt: TGTGCCAGCTCGGAACTAGCGGGAGTAAATGAGCAGTTCTTC
d_gene: TRBD2
len: 14
abundance: many
v_gene: TRBV2
j_gene: TRBJ2-1

CDR3aa: CATSDRDSSYEQYF
CDR3nt: TGTGCCACCAGCGACCGGGACAGCTCCTACGAGCAGTACTTC
d_gene: TRBD1
len: 14
abundance: few
v_gene: TRBV15
j_gene: TRBJ2-7

CDR3aa: CASTPQGNQPQHF
CDR3nt: TGTGCCAGCACCCCCCAGGGGAATCAGCCCCAGCATTTT
d_gene: .
len: 13
abundance: many
v_gene: TRBV12-3/TRBV12-4
j_gene: TRBJ1-5

CDR3aa: CASNLIGGGTDTQYF
CDR3nt: TGTGCCAGCAACTTGATAGGGGGGGGCACAGATACGCAGTATTTT
d_gene: .
len: 15
abundance: many
v_gene: TRBV12-3/TRBV12-4
j_gene: TRBJ2-3

CDR3aa: CASSTRTGSGELFF
CDR3nt: TGTGCTAGCAGCACCCGGACAGGGTCCGGGGAGCTGTTTTTT
d_gene: TRBD1
len: 14
abundance: many
v_gene: TRBV7-7
j_gene: TRBJ2-2

CDR3aa: CASRPGTSSGTQYF
CDR3nt: TGTGCCAGCAGGCCCGGGACTAGTAGTGGGACCCAGTACTTC
d_gene: TRBD2
len: 14
abundance: .
v_gene: TRBV7-2
j_gene: TRBJ2-5

CDR3aa: CASSPVGADNEQFF
CDR3nt: TGTGCCAGCAGCCCAGTGGGGGCGGACAATGAGCAGTTCTTC
d_gene: .
len: 14
abundance: .
v_gene: TRBV9
j_gene: TRBJ2-1

CDR3aa: CASRDSYTGELFF
CDR3nt: TGTGCCAGCAGGGACAGCTACACCGGGGAGCTGTTTTTT
d_gene: .
len: 13
abundance: few
v_gene: TRBV12-3/TRBV12-4
j_gene: TRBJ2-2

CDR3aa: CASTLALAGYNEQFF
CDR3nt: TGTGCCAGCACCCTCGCGTTAGCGGGGTACAATGAGCAGTTCTTC
d_gene: TRBD2
len: 15
abundance: many
v_gene: TRBV6-1
j_gene: TRBJ2-1